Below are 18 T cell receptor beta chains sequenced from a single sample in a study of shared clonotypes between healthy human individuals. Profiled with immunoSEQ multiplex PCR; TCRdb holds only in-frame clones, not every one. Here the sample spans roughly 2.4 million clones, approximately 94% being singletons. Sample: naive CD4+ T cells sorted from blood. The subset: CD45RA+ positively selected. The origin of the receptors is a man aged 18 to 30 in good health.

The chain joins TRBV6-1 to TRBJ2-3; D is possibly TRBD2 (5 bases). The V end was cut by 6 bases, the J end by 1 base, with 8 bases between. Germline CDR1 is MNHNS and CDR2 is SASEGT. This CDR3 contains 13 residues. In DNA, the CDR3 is TGTGCCAGCAGAAATAGCGGCACAGATACGCAGTATTTT. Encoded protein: CASRNSGTDTQYF.

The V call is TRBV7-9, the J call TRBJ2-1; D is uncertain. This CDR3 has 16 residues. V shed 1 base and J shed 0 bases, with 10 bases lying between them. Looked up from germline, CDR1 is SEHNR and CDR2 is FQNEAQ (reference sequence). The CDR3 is CASSLVSLSSYNEQFF. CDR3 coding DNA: TGTGCCAGCAGCTTAGTCAGTTTAAGCTCCTACAATGAGCAGTTCTTC. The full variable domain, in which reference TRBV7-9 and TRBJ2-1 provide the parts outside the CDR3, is DTGVSQNPRHKITKRGQNVTFRCDPISEHNRLYWYRQTLGQGPEFLTYFQNEAQLEKSRLLSDRFSAERPKGSFSTLEIQRTEQGDSAMYLCASSLVSLSSYNEQFFGPGTRLTVL.

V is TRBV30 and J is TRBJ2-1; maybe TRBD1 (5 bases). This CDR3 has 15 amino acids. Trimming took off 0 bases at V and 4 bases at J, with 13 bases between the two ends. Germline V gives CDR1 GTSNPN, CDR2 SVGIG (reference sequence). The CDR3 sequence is CAWSVRRASYNEQFF. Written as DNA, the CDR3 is TGTGCCTGGAGTGTACGCAGGGCCTCTTACAATGAGCAGTTCTTC.

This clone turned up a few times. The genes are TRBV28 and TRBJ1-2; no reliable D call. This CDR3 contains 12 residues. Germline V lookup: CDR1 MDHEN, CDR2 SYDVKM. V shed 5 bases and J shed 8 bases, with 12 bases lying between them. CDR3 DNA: TGTGCCAGCAGTCCCACGAGGGTCGGCTACACCTTC. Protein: CASSPTRVGYTF.

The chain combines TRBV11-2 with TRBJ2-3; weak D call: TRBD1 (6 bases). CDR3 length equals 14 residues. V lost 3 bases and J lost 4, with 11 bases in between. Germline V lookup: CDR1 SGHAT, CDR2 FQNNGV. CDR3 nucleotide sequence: TGTGCCAGCAGCTTTCAGGGGACGCCAGATACGCAGTATTTT. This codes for CASSFQGTPDTQYF. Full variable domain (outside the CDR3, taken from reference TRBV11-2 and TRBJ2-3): EAGVAQSPRYKIIEKRQSVAFWCNPISGHATLYWYQQILGQGPKLLIQFQNNGVVDDSQLPKDRFSAERLKGVDSTLKIQPAKLEDSAVYLCASSFQGTPDTQYFGPGTRLTVL.

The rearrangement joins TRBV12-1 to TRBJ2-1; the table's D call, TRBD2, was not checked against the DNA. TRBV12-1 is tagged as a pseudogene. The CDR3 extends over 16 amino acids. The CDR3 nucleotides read TGTGCCAGCAGCTCCCGGACTAGCGGGAAGGACAATGAGCAGTTCTTC. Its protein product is CASSSRTSGKDNEQFF.

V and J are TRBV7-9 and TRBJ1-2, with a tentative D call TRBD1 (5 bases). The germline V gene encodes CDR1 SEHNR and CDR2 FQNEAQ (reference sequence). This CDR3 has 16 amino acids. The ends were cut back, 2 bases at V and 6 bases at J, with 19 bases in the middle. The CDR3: CASSLKYGGNRNGYTF. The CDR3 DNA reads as TGTGCCAGCAGCTTAAAATATGGGGGGAACAGGAATGGCTACACCTTC.

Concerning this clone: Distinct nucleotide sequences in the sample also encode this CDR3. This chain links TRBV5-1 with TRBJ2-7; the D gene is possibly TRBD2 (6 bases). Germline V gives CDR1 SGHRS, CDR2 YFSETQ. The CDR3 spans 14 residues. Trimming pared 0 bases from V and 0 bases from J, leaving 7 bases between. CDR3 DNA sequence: TGCGCCAGCAGCTTGGGCGGGACCTCCTACGAGCAGTACTTC. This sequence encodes CASSLGGTSYEQYF.

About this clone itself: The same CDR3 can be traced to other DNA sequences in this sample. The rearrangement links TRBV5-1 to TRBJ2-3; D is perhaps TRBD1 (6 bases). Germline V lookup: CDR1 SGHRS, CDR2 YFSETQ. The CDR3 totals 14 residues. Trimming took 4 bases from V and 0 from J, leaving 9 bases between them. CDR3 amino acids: CASSLGQSTDTQYF. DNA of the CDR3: TGCGCCAGCAGCCTAGGACAGAGCACAGATACGCAGTATTTT.

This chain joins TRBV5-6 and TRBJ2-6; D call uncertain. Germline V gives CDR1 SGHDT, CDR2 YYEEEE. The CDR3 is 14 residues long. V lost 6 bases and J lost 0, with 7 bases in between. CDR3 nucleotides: TGTGCCAGCACCCCGACCTCTGGGGCCAACGTCCTGACTTTC. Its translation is CASTPTSGANVLTF.

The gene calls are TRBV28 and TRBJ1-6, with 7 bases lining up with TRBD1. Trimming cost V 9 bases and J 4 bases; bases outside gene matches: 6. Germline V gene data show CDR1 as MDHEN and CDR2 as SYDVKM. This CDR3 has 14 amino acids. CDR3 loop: CASDRAGYNSPLHF. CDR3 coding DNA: TGTGCCAGTGACAGGGCCGGGTATAATTCACCCCTCCACTTT.

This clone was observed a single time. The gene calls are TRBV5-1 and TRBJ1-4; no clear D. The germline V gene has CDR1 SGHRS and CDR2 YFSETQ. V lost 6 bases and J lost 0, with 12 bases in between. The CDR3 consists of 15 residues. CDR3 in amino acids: CASKRQAATNEKLFF. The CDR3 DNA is TGCGCCAGCAAAAGGCAGGCTGCAACTAATGAAAAACTGTTTTTT.

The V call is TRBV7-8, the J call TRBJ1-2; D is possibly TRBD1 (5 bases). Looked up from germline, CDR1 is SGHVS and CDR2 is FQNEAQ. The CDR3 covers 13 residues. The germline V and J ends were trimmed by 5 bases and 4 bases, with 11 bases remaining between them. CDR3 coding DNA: TGTGCCAGCAGCCCACAGGCTCCCTATGGCTACACCTTC. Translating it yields CASSPQAPYGYTF.

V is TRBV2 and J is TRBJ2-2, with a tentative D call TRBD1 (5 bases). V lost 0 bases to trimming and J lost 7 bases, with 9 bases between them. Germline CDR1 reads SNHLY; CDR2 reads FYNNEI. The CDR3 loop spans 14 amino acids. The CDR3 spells CASSEALGVGELFF. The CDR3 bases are TGTGCCAGCAGTGAAGCGCTAGGGGTCGGGGAGCTGTTTTTT.

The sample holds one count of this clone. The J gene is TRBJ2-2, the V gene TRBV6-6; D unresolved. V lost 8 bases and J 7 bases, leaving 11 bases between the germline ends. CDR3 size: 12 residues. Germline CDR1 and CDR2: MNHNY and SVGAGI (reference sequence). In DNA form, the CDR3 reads TGTGCCAGCCGAAGTTTTGGCGGGGAGCTGTTTTTT. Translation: CASRSFGGELFF.

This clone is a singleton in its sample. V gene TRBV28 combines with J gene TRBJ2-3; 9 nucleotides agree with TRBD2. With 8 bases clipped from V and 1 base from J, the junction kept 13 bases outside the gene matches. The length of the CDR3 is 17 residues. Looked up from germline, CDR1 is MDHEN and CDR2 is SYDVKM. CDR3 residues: CASGRQFRTSGTDTQYF. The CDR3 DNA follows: TGTGCCAGCGGGCGACAGTTTAGGACTAGCGGCACAGATACGCAGTATTTT.

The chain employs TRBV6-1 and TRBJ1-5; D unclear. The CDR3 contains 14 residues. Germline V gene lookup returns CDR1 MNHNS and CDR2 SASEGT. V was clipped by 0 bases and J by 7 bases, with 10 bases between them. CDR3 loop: CASSEARDKQPQHF. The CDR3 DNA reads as TGTGCCAGCAGTGAAGCGAGGGATAAACAGCCCCAGCATTTT.

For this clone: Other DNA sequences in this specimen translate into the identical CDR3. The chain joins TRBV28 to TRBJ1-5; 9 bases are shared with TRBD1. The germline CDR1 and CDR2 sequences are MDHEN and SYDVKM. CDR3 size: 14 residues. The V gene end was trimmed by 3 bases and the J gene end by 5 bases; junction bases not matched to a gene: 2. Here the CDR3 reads CASSLTGGYQPQHF. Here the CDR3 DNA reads TGTGCCAGCAGTTTGACAGGGGGTTATCAGCCCCAGCATTTT. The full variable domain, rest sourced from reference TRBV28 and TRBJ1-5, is DVKVTQSSRYLVKRTGEKVFLECVQDMDHENMFWYRQDPGLGLRLIYFSYDVKMKEKGDIPEGYSVSREKKERFSLILESASTNQTSMYLCASSLTGGYQPQHFGDGTRLSIL.